This T cell receptor (beta chain) is from a study of regulatory T cells in long-lasting Graves disease. Study findings and constraints: Persistent Graves' disease cases displayed lower TCR diversity than newly diagnosed ones. Having only a small sample size may have limited accuracy.

Trimming left V 0 bases short and J 0 bases short, with 9 bases between. CDR3 length equals 16 residues. The germline V gene encodes CDR1 MNHEY and CDR2 SVGEGT. Libraries of TCR beta came from iRepertoire HTBI primers plus Arm-PCR of CDR3 regions. TCRdb fed the multiplex PCR reads into MiXCR, producing one record per CDR3 protein. The table includes approximately 480,000 distinct CDR3 sequences, around 15% detected once. This clonotype was seen more than once but under ten times. As yet, its antigen is unknown. The time point denotes: newly diagnosed GD, antithyroid drugs for less than 3 months. PBMC-extracted RNA yielded the TCR library. The sample also formed part of further work on T cells in Graves' hyperthyroidism and ophthalmopathy.

Sample: peripheral blood mononuclear cells (PBMCs), taken at new diagnosis, from a patient treated with antithyroid drugs. The V and J genes are TRBV6-2 or TRBV6-3 and TRBJ1-3; D is unresolved. The TCR sequence derives from a middle-aged man with Graves disease. CDR3 amino acids: CASSYSDDLSGNTIYF. CDR3 DNA sequence: TGTGCCAGCAGTTACTCGGACGACCTCTCTGGAAACACCATATATTTT.